Presented here are 24 T cell receptor beta chains from one specimen sequenced in a study of cytomegalovirus exposure and HLA in healthy donors (dated by TCRdb to about 2017). Libraries came from the immunoSEQ multiplex PCR assay. A mixture of 60 forward primers for TCR Vbeta segments and 13 reverse primers for TCR Jbeta segments was used in the multiplex PCR. Drawn from immuneACCESS, this table holds only the in-frame rearrangements with V and J called that TCRdb kept. Clones are partly lost; checked studies trace under half to an unresolved V gene and leave the rest unexplained. This sample holds 150,000 to 250,000 clones; 79% were observed only once. Nearly 4.5% of the sample is in the top ten clones. Sequencing was performed on PBMCs. The receptors come from a woman aged 25 to 45 in good health and CMV-seropositive.

The chain joins TRBV6-6 to TRBJ1-1; D gene unclear. The V gene's germline CDR1 is MNHNY and CDR2 SVGAGI (reference sequence). The CDR3 loop spans 14 amino acids. V lost 4 bases and J 0 bases, leaving 9 bases between the germline ends. The CDR3 sequence: CASSLSLLNTEAFF. The DNA of the CDR3 is TGTGCCAGCAGTTTGTCTTTGTTGAACACTGAAGCTTTCTTT.

The DNA of the CDR3 is TGCGCCAGCAGCCAAGAACAGGCGGCAGATACGCAGTATTTT. This translates into CASSQEQAADTQYF. The chain joins TRBV4-3 to TRBJ2-3; TRBD1 might be the D (5 bases). This CDR3 has 14 amino acids. V lost 0 bases and J lost 4, with 8 bases in between. Looked up from germline, CDR1 is LGHNA and CDR2 is YSLEER.

The chain employs TRBV6-5 and TRBJ1-1; maybe TRBD1 (5 bases). The CDR3 has 11 residues. Looked up from germline, CDR1 is MNHEY and CDR2 is SVGAGI. Trimming stripped 6 bases from V and 9 bases from J, with 11 bases between. DNA of the CDR3: TGTGCCAGCAGACGACAGATGAAAGCTTTCTTT. Amino acid sequence: CASRRQMKAFF.

This clone was found a few times. The gene calls are TRBV28 and TRBJ2-7, with TRBD2 matching 13 bases. The V gene end was trimmed by 6 bases and the J gene end by 0 bases; junction bases not matched to a gene: 5. Looked up from germline, CDR1 is MDHEN and CDR2 is SYDVKM. The CDR3 length is 16 residues. The CDR3 region is CASRARTSGGSYEQYF. The CDR3, as DNA: TGTGCCAGCAGGGCCCGGACTAGCGGGGGCTCCTACGAGCAGTACTTC. Supplemented by reference TRBV28 and TRBJ2-7, the full variable domain reads DVKVTQSSRYLVKRTGEKVFLECVQDMDHENMFWYRQDPGLGLRLIYFSYDVKMKEKGDIPEGYSVSREKKERFSLILESASTNQTSMYLCASRARTSGGSYEQYFGPGTRLTVT.

The chain is built from TRBV10-2 and TRBJ2-3, with 9 bases lining up with TRBD2. The CDR3 loop spans 15 amino acids. Per germline, CDR1 WSHSY and CDR2 SAAADI. Trimming removed 10 bases from V and 3 bases from J; junction bases left unmatched: 11. CDR3: CATMQGTSYTDTQYF. CDR3 nucleotides: TGCGCCACCATGCAAGGGACTAGCTATACAGATACGCAGTATTTT.

This chain uses TRBV6-1 with TRBJ2-3; 8 nucleotides agree with TRBD1. Per germline, CDR1 MNHNS and CDR2 SASEGT. The CDR3 length is 15 residues. V trimming: 4 bases; J trimming: 5 bases; junction bases outside the gene matches: 8. CDR3: CASSAKGQEGDTQYF. The DNA for the CDR3 is TGTGCCAGCAGTGCTAAGGGACAGGAGGGAGATACGCAGTATTTT.

The chain has TRBV6-6 and TRBJ2-7; a possible D gene is TRBD2 (6 bases). Trimming cost V 4 bases and J 3 bases, with 13 bases left between them. CDR3 length: 14 amino acids. Germline V gives CDR1 MNHNY, CDR2 SVGAGI (reference sequence). CDR3 in DNA: TGTGCCAGCAGTTTCGAAGGGACTTACTACGAGCAGTACTTC. Residues: CASSFEGTYYEQYF.

Remarks on this clone: The junction differs from germline at one of its ends, possibly a read error. The chain joins TRBV20-1 to TRBJ1-2; no firm D call. CDR1 DFQATT and CDR2 SNEGSKA come from the germline V gene (reference sequence). The CDR3 has 9 amino acids. CDR3 in amino acids: CSAREERYF. In nucleotides, the CDR3 is TGCAGTGCTAGAGAAGAACGGTACTTC.

V and J are TRBV7-9 and TRBJ2-7, with D possibly being TRBD2 (5 bases). The CDR3 contains 11 residues. The ends were cut back, 5 bases at V and 12 bases at J, with 14 bases in the middle. Looked up from germline, CDR1 is SEHNR and CDR2 is FQNEAQ (reference sequence). The CDR3 is CASSLRRKAYF. CDR3 coding DNA: TGTGCCAGCAGCCTTAGGAGGAAAGCGTACTTC.

This clone occurred once. The genes are TRBV7-2 and TRBJ2-1; maybe TRBD2 (5 bases). The CDR3 has 16 amino acids. The V gene's germline CDR1 is SGHTA and CDR2 FQGNSA. Between the trimmed V and J ends, which lost 4 bases and 5 bases, there was a span of 18 bases. The CDR3, as DNA: TGTGCCAGCAGCTCCAAAAAGGGCGGGCCTAACAATGAGCAGTTCTTC. Encoded protein: CASSSKKGGPNNEQFF.

The chain has TRBV9 and TRBJ2-7; 11 nucleotides line up with TRBD2. V shed 3 bases and J 2 bases; nucleotides not matched to a gene: 7. The CDR3 extends over 16 amino acids. The germline V gene has CDR1 SGDLS and CDR2 YYNGEE. This CDR3 is CASSAGGTSGAYEQYF. CDR3 nucleotide sequence: TGTGCCAGCAGCGCTGGCGGGACTAGCGGAGCCTACGAGCAGTACTTC.

V gene TRBV5-1 combines with J gene TRBJ2-1; weak D call: TRBD1 (5 bases). Trimming took 0 bases from V and 8 from J, leaving 21 bases between them. The length of the CDR3 is 17 residues. From germline, CDR1 is SGHRS and CDR2 YFSETQ. CDR3 amino acids: CASSLEGLGPRRDEQFF. For the CDR3, the DNA is TGCGCCAGCAGCTTGGAAGGGTTGGGGCCTCGGCGCGATGAGCAGTTCTTC.

The genes are TRBV7-2 and TRBJ2-3, with TRBD2 matching 7 bases. V was pared by 6 bases and J by 4 bases, with 7 bases of the junction left unmatched. This CDR3 spans 14 amino acids. Germline V gene data show CDR1 as SGHTA and CDR2 as FQGNSA. The CDR3 loop reads CASSRGGFADTQYF. In DNA form, the CDR3 reads TGTGCCAGCAGTCGGGGAGGGTTTGCAGATACGCAGTATTTT. Filled out from reference TRBV7-2 and TRBJ2-3, the complete variable domain reads GAGVSQSPSNKVTEKGKDVELRCDPISGHTALYWYRQSLGQGLEFLIYFQGNSAPDKSGLPSDRFSAERTGGSVSTLTIQRTQQEDSAVYLCASSRGGFADTQYFGPGTRLTVL.

The chain recombines TRBV6-5 with TRBJ2-7, with 8 bases lining up with TRBD1. The CDR3 spans 13 residues. Germline V gene lookup returns CDR1 MNHEY and CDR2 SVGAGI. J was trimmed by 2 bases and V by 6 bases; bases with no gene match: 3. CDR3 in DNA: TGTGCCAGCAGACGACAGGGGCCCTACGAGCAGTACTTC. Its translation: CASRRQGPYEQYF.

The V call is TRBV4-1, the J call TRBJ2-3, with D unclear. Germline CDR1 and CDR2: MGHRA and YSYEKL. The CDR3 extends over 13 amino acids. Trimming stripped 2 bases from V and 6 bases from J, with 9 bases between. The CDR3 nucleotides are TGCGCCAGCAGCCAATTGACGCGGGATACGCAGTATTTT. Protein: CASSQLTRDTQYF.

This clone occurred once. V gene TRBV7-9 combines with J gene TRBJ2-1, with TRBD1 matching over 11 bases. CDR3 length: 16 amino acids. Looked up from germline, CDR1 is SEHNR and CDR2 is FQNEAQ (reference sequence). V lost 0 bases, J lost 7 bases, and 5 bases stayed unmatched. CDR3 in DNA: TGTGCCAGCAGCTTAGCAGGGACAGGGGGATTTAATGAGCAGTTCTTC. It codes for CASSLAGTGGFNEQFF.

V and J are TRBV6-5 and TRBJ2-1; no firm D call. The CDR3 totals 12 residues. CDR1 is MNHEY, CDR2 SVGAGI, per germline. The germline V and J ends were trimmed by 4 bases and 8 bases, with 9 bases remaining between them. The CDR3 DNA follows: TGTGCCAGCAGTTCCTCTCTCGATGAGCAGTTCTTC. Its translation: CASSSSLDEQFF.

The chain joins TRBV6-5 to TRBJ2-7; D is perhaps TRBD2 (6 bases). There are 15 residues in the CDR3. Germline CDR1 reads MNHEY; CDR2 reads SVGAGI. The ends were cut back, 5 bases at V and 2 bases at J, with 16 bases in the middle. CDR3 coding DNA: TGTGCCAGCAGTCAGTCCCGGGGGTCGGCCTACGAGCAGTACTTC. Its translation: CASSQSRGSAYEQYF.

Only a few counts were recorded for this clone. This chain uses TRBV21-1 with TRBJ2-7; the table assigns TRBD1, which was not confirmed against the DNA. TRBV21-1 is tagged as a pseudogene. This CDR3 is 17 amino acids long. CDR3 in DNA: TGTGCCAGCAGCAAAGGGGGGCCACGGGTGGACTCCTACGAGCAGTACTTC. Encoded protein: CASSKGGPRVDSYEQYF.

The V and J genes are TRBV7-2 and TRBJ2-2; 7 bases fit TRBD1. Germline V lookup: CDR1 SGHTA, CDR2 FQGNSA. This CDR3 comprises 17 residues. With V trimmed by 5 bases and J by 7 bases, 16 bases remained unmatched. Here the CDR3 reads CASSVGTAKLSRGELFF. The CDR3 DNA is TGTGCCAGCAGCGTCGGGACAGCCAAGCTAAGCCGCGGGGAGCTGTTTTTT.

This clone has a handful of counts. The chain is built from TRBV18 and TRBJ2-7; TRBD2 might be the D (6 bases). The CDR3 loop spans 15 amino acids. V lost 0 bases and J lost 3, with 12 bases in between. The germline V gene has CDR1 KGHSH and CDR2 LQKENI. Here the CDR3 reads CASSPPVGRNYEQYF. The CDR3 DNA reads TGTGCCAGCTCACCACCGGTCGGGAGAAACTACGAGCAGTACTTC.

This chain uses TRBV6-5 with TRBJ1-2; D might be TRBD1 (6 bases). Germline CDR1 and CDR2: MNHEY and SVGAGI. V was shortened by 8 bases and J by 6 bases, with 16 bases between the two germline ends. The CDR3 is 13 amino acids. CDR3 residues: CASHRVPGDGYTF. As DNA, the CDR3 is TGTGCCAGCCACCGCGTGCCAGGGGATGGCTACACCTTC.

The rearrangement uses TRBV5-4 and TRBJ2-6, with TRBD1 matching 8 bases. Trimming took 4 bases from V and 2 from J; bases not matched to a gene: 2. Per germline, CDR1 SGHNT and CDR2 YYREEE (reference sequence). CDR3 size: 15 residues. The CDR3 protein is CASSPDRAGANVLTF. CDR3 DNA: TGTGCCAGCAGCCCGGACAGGGCTGGGGCCAACGTCCTGACTTTC.

The chain uses TRBV5-1 and TRBJ2-2; D not certain. The CDR3 has 14 residues. Germline V CDR1 and CDR2: SGHRS, YFSETQ. The germline V and J ends were trimmed by 4 bases and 4 bases, with 11 bases remaining between them. The chain's CDR3 is CASSRPRSTGELFF. The CDR3 nucleotides read TGCGCCAGCAGCCGTCCTAGATCCACCGGGGAGCTGTTTTTT.